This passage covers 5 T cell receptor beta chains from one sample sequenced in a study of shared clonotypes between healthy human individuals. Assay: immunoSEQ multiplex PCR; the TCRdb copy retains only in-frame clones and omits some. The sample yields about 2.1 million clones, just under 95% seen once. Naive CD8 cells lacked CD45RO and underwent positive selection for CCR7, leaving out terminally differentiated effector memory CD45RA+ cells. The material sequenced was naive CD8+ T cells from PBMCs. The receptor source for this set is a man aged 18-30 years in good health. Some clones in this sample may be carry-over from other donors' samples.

CDR3 nucleotides: TGTGCCAGCAGCTTAGGCCGGACAGGAAGCCTATATACGCAGTATTTT. This translates into CASSLGRTGSLYTQYF. This rearrangement joins TRBV11-2 to TRBJ2-3; 7 bases map to TRBD1. In germline, CDR1 is SGHAT, CDR2 FQNNGV. Trimming cost V 1 base and J 7 bases; bases outside gene matches: 11. The CDR3 is 16 amino acids.

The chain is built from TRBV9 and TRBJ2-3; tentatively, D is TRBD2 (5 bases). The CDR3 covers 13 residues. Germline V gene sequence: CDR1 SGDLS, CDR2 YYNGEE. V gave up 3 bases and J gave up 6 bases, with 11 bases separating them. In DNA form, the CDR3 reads TGTGCCAGCAGCGAGCGGACTTCTGATACGCAGTATTTT. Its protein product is CASSERTSDTQYF.

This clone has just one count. Written as DNA, the CDR3 is TGTGCCAGCAGTTTATTAGGCGGACTTAGCAATCAGCCCCAGCATTTT. It yields the protein CASSLLGGLSNQPQHF. This chain joins TRBV28 and TRBJ1-5, with D hard to call. This CDR3 has 16 residues. Germline V gene sequence: CDR1 MDHEN, CDR2 SYDVKM. The germline V and J ends were trimmed by 1 base and 0 bases, with 10 bases remaining between them.

The DNA of the CDR3 is TGTGCCAGCAGTCAGGGGACAGCTTATGGCTACACCTTC. Protein: CASSQGTAYGYTF. The V and J genes are TRBV28 and TRBJ1-2, with 7 bases that match TRBD1. J gave up 5 bases and V 5 bases, and 5 bases lay outside the gene matches. The CDR3 sequence is 13 residues long. From germline, CDR1 is MDHEN and CDR2 SYDVKM.

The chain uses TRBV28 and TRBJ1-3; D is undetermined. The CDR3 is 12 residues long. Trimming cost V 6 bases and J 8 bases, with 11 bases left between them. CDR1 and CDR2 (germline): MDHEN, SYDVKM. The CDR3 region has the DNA TGTGCCAGCAGCTTCGTGGGCTACACCATATATTTT. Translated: CASSFVGYTIYF.